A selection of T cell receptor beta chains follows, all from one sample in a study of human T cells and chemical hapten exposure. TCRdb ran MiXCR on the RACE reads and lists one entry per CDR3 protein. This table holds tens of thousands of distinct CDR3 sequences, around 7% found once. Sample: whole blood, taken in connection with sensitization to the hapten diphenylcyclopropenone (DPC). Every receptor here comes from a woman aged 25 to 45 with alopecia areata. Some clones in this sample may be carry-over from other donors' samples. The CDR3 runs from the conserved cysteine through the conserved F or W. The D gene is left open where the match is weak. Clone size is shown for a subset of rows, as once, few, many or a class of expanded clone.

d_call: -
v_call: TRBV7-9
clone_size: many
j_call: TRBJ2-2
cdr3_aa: CASSSPGRMNTGELFF
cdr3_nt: TGTGCCAGCAGCTCGCCAGGGCGGATGAACACCGGGGAGCTGTTTTTT

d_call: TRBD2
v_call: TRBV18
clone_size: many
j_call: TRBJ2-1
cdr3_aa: CASSPPLAGGFGPGEQFF
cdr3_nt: TGTGCCAGCTCACCACCCCTAGCGGGGGGTTTTGGACCCGGTGAGCAGTTCTTC

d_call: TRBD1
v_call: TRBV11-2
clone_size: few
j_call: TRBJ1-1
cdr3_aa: CASSLASFGTGGTEAFF
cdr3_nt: TGTGCCAGCAGCTTAGCGTCGTTTGGGACAGGGGGCACTGAAGCTTTCTTT

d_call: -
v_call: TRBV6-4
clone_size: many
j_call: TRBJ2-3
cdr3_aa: CASSDGPSTDTQYF
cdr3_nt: TGTGCCAGCAGTGACGGGCCCAGCACAGATACGCAGTATTTT

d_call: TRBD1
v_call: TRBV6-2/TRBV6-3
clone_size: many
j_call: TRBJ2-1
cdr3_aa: CASSLRTRGSSYNEQFF
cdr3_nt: TGTGCCAGCAGTCTCCGAACCAGGGGGAGCTCCTACAATGAGCAGTTCTTC

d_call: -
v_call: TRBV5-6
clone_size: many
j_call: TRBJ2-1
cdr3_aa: CASSFPRATTVNEQFF
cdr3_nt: TGTGCCAGCAGCTTTCCTCGAGCTACGACAGTTAATGAGCAGTTCTTC

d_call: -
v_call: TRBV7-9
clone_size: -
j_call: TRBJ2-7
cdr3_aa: CASSPGGTLTYEQYF
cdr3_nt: TGTGCCAGCAGCCCTGGAGGGACCCTGACCTACGAGCAGTACTTC

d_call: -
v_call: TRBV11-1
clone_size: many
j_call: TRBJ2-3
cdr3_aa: CASSLVAGPSTDTQYF
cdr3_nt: TGTGCCAGCAGCTTGGTCGCAGGCCCGAGCACAGATACGCAGTATTTT

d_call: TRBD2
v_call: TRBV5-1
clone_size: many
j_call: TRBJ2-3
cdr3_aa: CASSYGLVADTQYF
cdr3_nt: TGCGCCAGCAGCTACGGACTAGTGGCAGATACGCAGTATTTT

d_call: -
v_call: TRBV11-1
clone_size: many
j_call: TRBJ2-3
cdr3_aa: CASSLAGTRKEDTQYF
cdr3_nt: TGTGCCAGCAGCTTGGCCGGGACTCGGAAGGAAGATACGCAGTATTTT

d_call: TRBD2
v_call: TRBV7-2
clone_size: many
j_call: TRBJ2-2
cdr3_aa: CASSSRLAGNTGELFF
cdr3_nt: TGTGCCAGCAGCTCCCGACTAGCGGGGAACACCGGGGAGCTGTTTTTT

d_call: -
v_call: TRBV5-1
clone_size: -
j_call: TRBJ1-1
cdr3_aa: CASSLGINTEAFF
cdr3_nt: TGCGCCAGCAGCTTGGGGATAAACACTGAAGCTTTCTTT

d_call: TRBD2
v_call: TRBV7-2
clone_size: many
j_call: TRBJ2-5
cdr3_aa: CASSPSSGLAGVKTQYF
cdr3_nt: TGTGCCAGCAGTCCTAGTTCTGGACTAGCGGGGGTAAAGACCCAGTACTTC

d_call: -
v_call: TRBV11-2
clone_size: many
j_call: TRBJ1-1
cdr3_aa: CASSPRQDTEAFF
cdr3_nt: TGTGCCAGCAGCCCACGGCAAGACACTGAAGCTTTCTTT

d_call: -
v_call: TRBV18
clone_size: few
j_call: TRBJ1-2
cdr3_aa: CASSPGQIGTF
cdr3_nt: TGTGCCAGCTCACCAGGACAGATTGGCACCTTC

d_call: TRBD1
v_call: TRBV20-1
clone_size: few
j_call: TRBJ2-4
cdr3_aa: CSATHPGTGENIQYF
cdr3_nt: TGCAGTGCTACTCACCCCGGGACAGGGGAGAACATTCAGTACTTC

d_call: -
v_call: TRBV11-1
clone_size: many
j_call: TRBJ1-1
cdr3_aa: CASTSGRTSEAFF
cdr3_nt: TGTGCCAGCACCTCCGGGCGGACGTCAGAAGCTTTCTTT

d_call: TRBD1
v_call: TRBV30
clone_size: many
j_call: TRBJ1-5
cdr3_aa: CAWSVQGDQPQHF
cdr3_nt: TGTGCCTGGAGTGTGCAGGGGGATCAGCCCCAGCATTTT

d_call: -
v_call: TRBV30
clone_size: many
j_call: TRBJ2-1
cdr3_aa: CAWSGSSYNEQFF
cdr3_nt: TGTGCCTGGAGCGGGAGCTCCTACAATGAGCAGTTCTTC

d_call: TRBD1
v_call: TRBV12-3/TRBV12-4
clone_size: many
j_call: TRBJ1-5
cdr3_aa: CASSLDRGGGQPQHF
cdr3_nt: TGTGCCAGCAGCCTAGACAGGGGGGGAGGTCAGCCCCAGCATTTT

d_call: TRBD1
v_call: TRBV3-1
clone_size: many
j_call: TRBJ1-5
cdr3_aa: CASSQGTGGNQPQHF
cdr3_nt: TGTGCCAGCAGCCAAGGGACAGGGGGGAATCAGCCCCAGCATTTT